These T cell receptor beta chains were read from a single sample in a study of CD8 T cells in ankylosing spondylitis. MiXCR was run by TCRdb on the 5' RACE reads, yielding one entry per CDR3 protein. The sample carries fewer than 25,000 distinct CDR3 sequences, 10% to 15% recorded once. The sample consisted of blood. These receptors originate from a male donor with ankylosing spondylitis or in good health (not recorded which). CDR3s include the opening cysteine and the closing phenylalanine or tryptophan. The order of the fields is V gene, J gene, D gene, clone size, CDR3 DNA, CDR3 protein. A D gene is named only where the DNA matches it firmly. Clone sizes are given selectively: once, few, many, or a class where the clone is expanded.

v_call: TRBV3-2; j_call: TRBJ2-3; d_call: NA; clone_size: few; cdr3_nt: TGTGCCAGCAGCCCGACCATGAGCGGGAGGAGCACAGATACGCAGTATTTT; cdr3_aa: CASSPTMSGRSTDTQYF
v_call: TRBV19; j_call: TRBJ2-1; d_call: TRBD2; clone_size: few; cdr3_nt: TGTGCCAGTAGCACTAGCGGAAATGAGCAGTTCTTC; cdr3_aa: CASSTSGNEQFF
v_call: TRBV29-1; j_call: TRBJ2-1; d_call: NA; clone_size: many; cdr3_nt: TGCAGAGCCACACGGAACAATGAGCAGTTCTTC; cdr3_aa: CRATRNNEQFF
v_call: TRBV25-1; j_call: TRBJ2-2; d_call: TRBD1; clone_size: many; cdr3_nt: TGTGCCAGCAGGGGGACAGAAAGTAACACCGGGGAGCTGTTTTTT; cdr3_aa: CASRGTESNTGELFF
v_call: TRBV7-2; j_call: TRBJ2-4; d_call: NA; clone_size: many; cdr3_nt: TGTGCCAGCAGCCCGGGGGCTAGAAACATTCAGTACTTC; cdr3_aa: CASSPGARNIQYF
v_call: TRBV7-9; j_call: TRBJ1-1; d_call: NA; clone_size: medium-sized; cdr3_nt: TGTGCCAGCAGCTTAAGGGACGGCAACACTGAAGCTTTCTTT; cdr3_aa: CASSLRDGNTEAFF
v_call: TRBV18; j_call: TRBJ2-5; d_call: NA; clone_size: many; cdr3_nt: TGTGCCAGCTCTTCTCAAGAGACCCAGTACTTC; cdr3_aa: CASSSQETQYF
v_call: TRBV6-5; j_call: TRBJ2-3; d_call: NA; clone_size: few; cdr3_nt: TGTGCCAGCAGTTTACAGTCCTTCACAGATACGCAGTATTTT; cdr3_aa: CASSLQSFTDTQYF
v_call: TRBV7-9; j_call: TRBJ2-1; d_call: NA; clone_size: many; cdr3_nt: TGTGCCAGCAGCTTAGCGGATGAGCAGTTCTTC; cdr3_aa: CASSLADEQFF
v_call: TRBV7-2; j_call: TRBJ2-5; d_call: NA; clone_size: NA; cdr3_nt: TGTGCCAGCAGCTTGGGACTTCAGGAGACCCAGTACTTC; cdr3_aa: CASSLGLQETQYF
v_call: TRBV5-1; j_call: TRBJ1-1; d_call: TRBD1; clone_size: many; cdr3_nt: TGCGCCAGCAGCAAATTACAGGGGATTCCTGAAGCTTTCTTT; cdr3_aa: CASSKLQGIPEAFF
v_call: TRBV6-5; j_call: TRBJ2-7; d_call: NA; clone_size: many; cdr3_nt: TGTGCCAGCAGTTACGGGACTGGGGCGGAGCAGTACTTC; cdr3_aa: CASSYGTGAEQYF
v_call: TRBV4-3; j_call: TRBJ1-1; d_call: TRBD1; clone_size: few; cdr3_nt: TGCGCCAGCAGCCAGGGAGACAGGGGAAAAGCTTTCTTT; cdr3_aa: CASSQGDRGKAFF
v_call: TRBV4-2; j_call: TRBJ2-1; d_call: NA; clone_size: NA; cdr3_nt: TGTGCCAGCAGCCCGTTCGCACAGGGGAGGGGCGAGCAGTTCTTC; cdr3_aa: CASSPFAQGRGEQFF
v_call: TRBV7-2; j_call: TRBJ2-1; d_call: TRBD1; clone_size: few; cdr3_nt: TGTGCCAGCAGAACAATGACAGGGACAAAATACAATGAGCAGTTCTTC; cdr3_aa: CASRTMTGTKYNEQFF
v_call: TRBV15; j_call: TRBJ2-5; d_call: NA; clone_size: many; cdr3_nt: TGTGCCACCAGCAGACCCGCAGGGCCAGGGCAAGAGACCCAGTACTTC; cdr3_aa: CATSRPAGPGQETQYF
v_call: TRBV7-2; j_call: TRBJ2-1; d_call: NA; clone_size: NA; cdr3_nt: TGTGCCAGCAGCCGCCGACAGGACTCGGGCAATGAGCAGTTCTTC; cdr3_aa: CASSRRQDSGNEQFF
v_call: TRBV20-1; j_call: TRBJ2-7; d_call: NA; clone_size: NA; cdr3_nt: TGCAGTGCGCTAGACCGCCTAAACTACGAGCAGTACTTC; cdr3_aa: CSALDRLNYEQYF
v_call: TRBV20-1; j_call: TRBJ2-3; d_call: NA; clone_size: many; cdr3_nt: TGCAGTGCCCAGGCCCCCGTCCGGGGCACAGATACGCAGTATTTT; cdr3_aa: CSAQAPVRGTDTQYF
v_call: TRBV29-1; j_call: TRBJ2-1; d_call: TRBD2; clone_size: NA; cdr3_nt: TGCAGCGCGACTAGCGGGAGAAACGAGCAGTTCTTC; cdr3_aa: CSATSGRNEQFF
v_call: TRBV5-1; j_call: TRBJ2-5; d_call: TRBD2; clone_size: many; cdr3_nt: TGCGCCAGCAGCTGGGGACTAGGTGGTGAGACCCAGTACTTC; cdr3_aa: CASSWGLGGETQYF
v_call: TRBV5-1; j_call: TRBJ2-7; d_call: NA; clone_size: NA; cdr3_nt: TGCGCCAGCAGCTTAGGGACCAGAACCTACGAGCAGTACTTC; cdr3_aa: CASSLGTRTYEQYF
v_call: TRBV10-3; j_call: TRBJ2-2; d_call: TRBD1; clone_size: NA; cdr3_nt: TGTGCCATCAGGGCCGGGACAGGGAACACCGGGGAGCTGTTTTTT; cdr3_aa: CAIRAGTGNTGELFF
v_call: TRBV12-3/TRBV12-4; j_call: TRBJ2-1; d_call: TRBD2; clone_size: few; cdr3_nt: TGTGCCAGCAGTTTAAGGTCTAGCGCGGGAGGTGAGCAGTTCTTC; cdr3_aa: CASSLRSSAGGEQFF
v_call: TRBV18; j_call: TRBJ2-6; d_call: NA; clone_size: many; cdr3_nt: TGTGCCAGCTCACCATCCACAGGGTCTGGGGCCAACGTCCTGACTTTC; cdr3_aa: CASSPSTGSGANVLTF
v_call: TRBV11-2; j_call: TRBJ2-5; d_call: TRBD1; clone_size: few; cdr3_nt: TGTGCCAGCAGCCACCTTCGGGGGACAGGGGAGGAGACCCAGTACTTC; cdr3_aa: CASSHLRGTGEETQYF
v_call: TRBV6-2/TRBV6-3; j_call: TRBJ2-2; d_call: NA; clone_size: few; cdr3_nt: TGTGCCAGCAGGCCGCCTAGCCCGGAGCTGTTTTTT; cdr3_aa: CASRPPSPELFF
v_call: TRBV3-1; j_call: TRBJ2-2; d_call: NA; clone_size: NA; cdr3_nt: TGTGCCAGCAGCCAGTACACGGGGACGAACACCGGGGAGCTGTTTTTT; cdr3_aa: CASSQYTGTNTGELFF
v_call: TRBV7-9; j_call: TRBJ2-3; d_call: TRBD2; clone_size: few; cdr3_nt: TGTGCCAGCAGCTTCGGACTAGGCTCAGATACGCAGTATTTT; cdr3_aa: CASSFGLGSDTQYF
v_call: TRBV10-3; j_call: TRBJ2-1; d_call: TRBD2; clone_size: few; cdr3_nt: TGTGCCATCAGTGAGTCAATAGCGGGGGACCGGAATGAGCAGTTCTTC; cdr3_aa: CAISESIAGDRNEQFF
v_call: TRBV29-1; j_call: TRBJ2-7; d_call: NA; clone_size: few; cdr3_nt: TGCAGCGTCGTCGGGACCAACGGCTACGAGCAGTACTTC; cdr3_aa: CSVVGTNGYEQYF
v_call: TRBV20-1; j_call: TRBJ2-1; d_call: TRBD2; clone_size: NA; cdr3_nt: TGCAGTGCCATGACTAGCGGGAGGGCCGGTGAGCAGTTCTTC; cdr3_aa: CSAMTSGRAGEQFF
v_call: TRBV29-1; j_call: TRBJ2-2; d_call: TRBD2; clone_size: NA; cdr3_nt: TGCAGCGCTGCCCAGTCCGGACTAGCGGGATTTCGCACCGGGGAGCTGTTTTTT; cdr3_aa: CSAAQSGLAGFRTGELFF
v_call: TRBV5-1; j_call: TRBJ2-1; d_call: NA; clone_size: many; cdr3_nt: TGCGCCAGCAGCTTACGGCAGGGGTCCTACAATGAGCAGTTCTTC; cdr3_aa: CASSLRQGSYNEQFF
v_call: TRBV7-2; j_call: TRBJ2-3; d_call: NA; clone_size: medium-sized; cdr3_nt: TGTGCCAGCACCCTGGGTGGGTTAGCAGATACGCAGTATTTT; cdr3_aa: CASTLGGLADTQYF
v_call: TRBV6-2/TRBV6-3; j_call: TRBJ2-1; d_call: TRBD2; clone_size: few; cdr3_nt: TGTGCCAGCAGACCCCCCGCGGGGGGTGTCGATGAGCAGTTCTTC; cdr3_aa: CASRPPAGGVDEQFF
v_call: TRBV5-1; j_call: TRBJ2-3; d_call: NA; clone_size: many; cdr3_nt: TGCGCCAGCAGCTTGGGCTTCGACCGATTGGATACGCAGTATTTT; cdr3_aa: CASSLGFDRLDTQYF
v_call: TRBV20-1; j_call: TRBJ2-4; d_call: NA; clone_size: NA; cdr3_nt: TGCAGTGCTAGAGATCGACGGCAGGGAGGATACATTCAGTACTTC; cdr3_aa: CSARDRRQGGYIQYF
v_call: TRBV29-1; j_call: TRBJ2-5; d_call: NA; clone_size: many; cdr3_nt: TGCAGCGTTGGGGTGGGGAGCGGAGAGACCCAGTACTTC; cdr3_aa: CSVGVGSGETQYF
v_call: TRBV14; j_call: TRBJ1-2; d_call: NA; clone_size: medium-sized; cdr3_nt: TGTGCCAGCACCAGTCTTTCCGACAACTATGGCTACACCTTC; cdr3_aa: CASTSLSDNYGYTF
v_call: TRBV14; j_call: TRBJ2-7; d_call: TRBD2; clone_size: NA; cdr3_nt: TGTGCCAGCAGCGCTTGGACTAGCGGGAGAAACGAGCAGTACTTC; cdr3_aa: CASSAWTSGRNEQYF
v_call: TRBV7-2; j_call: TRBJ2-2; d_call: NA; clone_size: few; cdr3_nt: TGTGCCAGCAGCTTTTACACCGGGGAGCTGTTTTTT; cdr3_aa: CASSFYTGELFF
v_call: TRBV11-1; j_call: TRBJ2-7; d_call: NA; clone_size: many; cdr3_nt: TGTGCCAGCAGCTTGAAGACAGGCCCTCGGGACGAGCAGTACTTC; cdr3_aa: CASSLKTGPRDEQYF
v_call: TRBV29-1; j_call: TRBJ1-5; d_call: TRBD1; clone_size: NA; cdr3_nt: TGCAGCGTTGCAGGGGGCGACAATCAGCCCCAGCATTTT; cdr3_aa: CSVAGGDNQPQHF
v_call: TRBV30; j_call: TRBJ2-1; d_call: NA; clone_size: many; cdr3_nt: TGTGCCTGCACAAACCCACGGGTACCCTCCTACAATGAGCAGTTCTTC; cdr3_aa: CACTNPRVPSYNEQFF
v_call: TRBV20-1; j_call: TRBJ2-6; d_call: TRBD1; clone_size: NA; cdr3_nt: TGCAGTGCCAGACAGGGGATGGGGGCCAACGTCCTGACTTTC; cdr3_aa: CSARQGMGANVLTF
v_call: TRBV7-9; j_call: TRBJ2-5; d_call: NA; clone_size: many; cdr3_nt: TGTGCCAGCAGCCCTCCTAGCAAGGAGACCCAGTACTTC; cdr3_aa: CASSPPSKETQYF
v_call: TRBV12-3/TRBV12-4; j_call: TRBJ2-3; d_call: NA; clone_size: many; cdr3_nt: TGTGCCAGCAGTTCCCCGGGACTGGAGGTGGATACGCAGTATTTT; cdr3_aa: CASSSPGLEVDTQYF
v_call: TRBV6-5; j_call: TRBJ2-1; d_call: NA; clone_size: NA; cdr3_nt: TGTGCCAGCAGTTACTCGTCCGGGTACAGTCCCTACAATGAGCAGTTCTTC; cdr3_aa: CASSYSSGYSPYNEQFF
v_call: TRBV20-1; j_call: TRBJ2-2; d_call: NA; clone_size: many; cdr3_nt: TGCAGTGCTACCACAGGGAACACCGGGGAGCTGTTTTTT; cdr3_aa: CSATTGNTGELFF
v_call: TRBV4-2; j_call: TRBJ2-7; d_call: NA; clone_size: many; cdr3_nt: TGTGCCAGCAGCCAAGACTCCTACGAGCAGTACTTC; cdr3_aa: CASSQDSYEQYF
v_call: TRBV12-3/TRBV12-4; j_call: TRBJ2-2; d_call: NA; clone_size: many; cdr3_nt: TGTGCCAGCAGTTTAGGGGAGGCCGGGGAGCTGTTTTTT; cdr3_aa: CASSLGEAGELFF
v_call: TRBV24-1; j_call: TRBJ2-1; d_call: TRBD2; clone_size: NA; cdr3_nt: TGTGCCACCAGTCAACCGGGAGGGGACTACAATGAGCAGTTCTTC; cdr3_aa: CATSQPGGDYNEQFF
v_call: TRBV7-3; j_call: TRBJ2-5; d_call: NA; clone_size: NA; cdr3_nt: TGTGCCAGCAGCTTAACCGGCGCGGGACTAGAGACCCAGTACTTC; cdr3_aa: CASSLTGAGLETQYF
v_call: TRBV27; j_call: TRBJ2-3; d_call: NA; clone_size: many; cdr3_nt: TGTGCCAGCAGTTTGAACAGGGCAACAGATACGCAGTATTTT; cdr3_aa: CASSLNRATDTQYF
v_call: TRBV7-3; j_call: TRBJ1-1; d_call: TRBD1; clone_size: many; cdr3_nt: TGTGCCAGCAGCATATCAGGGGGGGTGAACACTGAAGCTTTCTTT; cdr3_aa: CASSISGGVNTEAFF
v_call: TRBV11-1; j_call: TRBJ2-3; d_call: NA; clone_size: NA; cdr3_nt: TGTGCCAGCAGCCCTTTCGGGACCTCCACAGATACGCAGTATTTT; cdr3_aa: CASSPFGTSTDTQYF
v_call: TRBV28; j_call: TRBJ2-1; d_call: TRBD1; clone_size: few; cdr3_nt: TGTGCCAGCAGTCCCAACAGGGGTGCCGGCTCCTACAATGAGCAGTTCTTC; cdr3_aa: CASSPNRGAGSYNEQFF